This TCR beta chain is drawn from a study of identical twins. Broader study findings: Fewer insertions were carried by abundant cord blood beta clonotypes, but none was seen in memory repertoires. For zero-insertion analyses, partial confounding could come from invariant MAIT and iNKT cells.

This clonotype occurred a few times. Antigen specificity is unknown. TCRdb re-called the 5' RACE reads through MiXCR, storing one row per CDR3 protein. The sample has around 490,000 distinct CDR3 sequences, around 22% seen once; the top ten hold approximately 0.48%. The germline gives CDR1 DFQATT, CDR2 SNEGSKA (reference sequence). The V segment lost 6 bases and the J segment 1 base; nucleotides outside the gene matches: 9. The CDR3 is 16 residues long. This same sample was also part of a study on yellow fever vaccine responses in identical twins.

The sequenced material came from CD4+ T cells sorted from blood. The TCR comes from a woman aged 18 to 35 in good health. This chain joins TRBV20-1 and TRBJ1-6; 7 bases are a match to TRBD1. The CDR3 nucleotides are TGCAGTGCCACGACGACAGGGTATTCCTATAATTCACCCCTCCACTTT. Amino acids: CSATTTGYSYNSPLHF.